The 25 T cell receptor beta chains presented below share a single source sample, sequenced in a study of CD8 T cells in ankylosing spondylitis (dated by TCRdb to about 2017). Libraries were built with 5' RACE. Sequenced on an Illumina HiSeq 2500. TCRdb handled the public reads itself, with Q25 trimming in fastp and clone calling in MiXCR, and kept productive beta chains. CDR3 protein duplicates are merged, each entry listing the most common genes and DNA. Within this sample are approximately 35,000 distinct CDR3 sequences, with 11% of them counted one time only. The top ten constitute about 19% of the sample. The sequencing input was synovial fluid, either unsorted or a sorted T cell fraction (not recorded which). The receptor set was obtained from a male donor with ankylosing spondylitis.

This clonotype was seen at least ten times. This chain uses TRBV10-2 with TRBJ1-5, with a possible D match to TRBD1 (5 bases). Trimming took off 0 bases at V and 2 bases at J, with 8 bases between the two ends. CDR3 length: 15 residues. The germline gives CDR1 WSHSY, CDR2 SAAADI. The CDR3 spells CASSESGHRNQPQHF. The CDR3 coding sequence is TGCGCCAGCAGTGAGTCAGGACACCGCAATCAGCCCCAGCATTTT.

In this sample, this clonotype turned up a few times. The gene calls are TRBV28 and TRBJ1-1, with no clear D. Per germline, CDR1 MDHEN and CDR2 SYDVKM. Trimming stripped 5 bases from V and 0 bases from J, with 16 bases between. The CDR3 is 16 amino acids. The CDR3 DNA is TGTGCCAGCAGTACCCCCGCGGCGAACATGAACACTGAAGCTTTCTTT. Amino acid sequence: CASSTPAANMNTEAFF.

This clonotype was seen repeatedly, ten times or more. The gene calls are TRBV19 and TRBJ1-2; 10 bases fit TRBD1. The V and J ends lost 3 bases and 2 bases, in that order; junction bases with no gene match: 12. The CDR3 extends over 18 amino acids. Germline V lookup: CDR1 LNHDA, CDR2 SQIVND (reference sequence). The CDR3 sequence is CASSIDLTGGAENYGYTF. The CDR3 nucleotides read TGTGCCAGTAGTATTGATCTGACAGGGGGCGCCGAAAACTATGGCTACACCTTC.

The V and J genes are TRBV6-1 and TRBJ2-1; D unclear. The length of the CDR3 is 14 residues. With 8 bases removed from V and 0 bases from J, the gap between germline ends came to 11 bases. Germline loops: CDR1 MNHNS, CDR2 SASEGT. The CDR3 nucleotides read TGTGCCAGCTCCCCCATTAGCTCCTACAATGAGCAGTTCTTC. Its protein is CASSPISSYNEQFF.

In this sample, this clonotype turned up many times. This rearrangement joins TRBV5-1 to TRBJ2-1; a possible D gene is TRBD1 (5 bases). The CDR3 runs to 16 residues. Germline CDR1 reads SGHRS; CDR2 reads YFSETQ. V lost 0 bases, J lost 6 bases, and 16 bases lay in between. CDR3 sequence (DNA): TGCGCCAGCAGCTTGGAGGGGAAAGGGTGGGGCAATGAGCAGTTCTTC. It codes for CASSLEGKGWGNEQFF.

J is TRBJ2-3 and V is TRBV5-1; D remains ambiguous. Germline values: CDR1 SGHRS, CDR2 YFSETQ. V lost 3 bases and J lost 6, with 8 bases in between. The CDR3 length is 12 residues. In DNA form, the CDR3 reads TGCGCCAGCAGCTCTGAGGCGGATACGCAGTATTTT. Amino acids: CASSSEADTQYF.

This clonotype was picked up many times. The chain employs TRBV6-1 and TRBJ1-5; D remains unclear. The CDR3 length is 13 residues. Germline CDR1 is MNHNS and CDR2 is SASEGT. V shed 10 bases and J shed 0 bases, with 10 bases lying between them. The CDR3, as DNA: TGTGCCACCTCAGGTTATAGCAATCAGCCCCAGCATTTT. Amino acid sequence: CATSGYSNQPQHF.

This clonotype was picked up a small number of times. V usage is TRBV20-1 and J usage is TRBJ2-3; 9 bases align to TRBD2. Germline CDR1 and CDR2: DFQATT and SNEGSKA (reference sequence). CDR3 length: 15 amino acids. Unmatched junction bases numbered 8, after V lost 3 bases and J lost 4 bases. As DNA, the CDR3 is TGCAGTGCTAGCGATGGCGGGAGGGCGTCAGATACGCAGTATTTT. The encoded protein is CSASDGGRASDTQYF.

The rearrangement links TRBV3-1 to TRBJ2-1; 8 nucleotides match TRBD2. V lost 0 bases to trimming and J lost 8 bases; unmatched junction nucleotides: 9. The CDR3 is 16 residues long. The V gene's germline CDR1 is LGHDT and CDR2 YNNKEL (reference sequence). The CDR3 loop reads CASSQDGGLGLYEQFF. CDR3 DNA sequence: TGTGCCAGCAGCCAAGATGGGGGACTAGGATTGTATGAGCAGTTCTTC.

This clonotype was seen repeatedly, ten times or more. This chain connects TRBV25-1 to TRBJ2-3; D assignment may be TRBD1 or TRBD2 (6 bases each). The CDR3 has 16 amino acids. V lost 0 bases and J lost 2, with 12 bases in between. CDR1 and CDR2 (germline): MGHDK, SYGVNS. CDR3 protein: CASSEYGAGHTDTQYF. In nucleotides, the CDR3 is TGTGCCAGCAGTGAATATGGGGCGGGACACACAGATACGCAGTATTTT.

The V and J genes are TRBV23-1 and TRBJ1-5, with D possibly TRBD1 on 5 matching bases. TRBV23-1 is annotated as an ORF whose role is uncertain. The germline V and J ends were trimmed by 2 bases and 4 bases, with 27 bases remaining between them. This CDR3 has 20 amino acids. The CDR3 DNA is TGCGCCAGCAGTCAAATGGCCGGGGGTACTTCCAAGGAACCAAATCAGCCCCAGCATTTT. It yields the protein CASSQMAGGTSKEPNQPQHF.

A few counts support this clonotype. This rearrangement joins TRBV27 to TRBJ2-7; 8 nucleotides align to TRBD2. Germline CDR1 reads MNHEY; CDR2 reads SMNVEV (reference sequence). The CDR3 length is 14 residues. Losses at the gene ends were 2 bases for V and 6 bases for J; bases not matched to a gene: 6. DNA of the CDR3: TGTGCCAGCAGTTTACGGGGGGGGGGCGTCGAGCAGTACTTC. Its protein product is CASSLRGGGVEQYF.

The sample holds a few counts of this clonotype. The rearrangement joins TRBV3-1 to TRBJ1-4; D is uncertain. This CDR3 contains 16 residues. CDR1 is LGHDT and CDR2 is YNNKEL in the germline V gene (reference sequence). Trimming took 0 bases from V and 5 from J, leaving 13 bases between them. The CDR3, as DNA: TGTGCCAGCAGCCAAGAAGAACACAGTCCCAATGAAAAACTGTTTTTT. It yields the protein CASSQEEHSPNEKLFF.

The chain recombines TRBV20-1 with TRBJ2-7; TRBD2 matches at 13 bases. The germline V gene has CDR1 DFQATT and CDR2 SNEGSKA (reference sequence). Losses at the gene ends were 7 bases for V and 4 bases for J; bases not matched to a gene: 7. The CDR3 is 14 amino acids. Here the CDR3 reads CSVGSTSGRYEQYF. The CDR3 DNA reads TGCAGTGTGGGTTCGACTAGCGGGAGGTACGAGCAGTACTTC.

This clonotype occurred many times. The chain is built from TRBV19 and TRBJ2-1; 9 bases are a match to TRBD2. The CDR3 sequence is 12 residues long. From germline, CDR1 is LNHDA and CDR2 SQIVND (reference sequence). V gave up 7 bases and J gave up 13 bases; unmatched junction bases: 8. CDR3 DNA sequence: TGTGCCAGTACTGGGGCGGGAGGGAGTCAGTTCTTC. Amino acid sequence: CASTGAGGSQFF.

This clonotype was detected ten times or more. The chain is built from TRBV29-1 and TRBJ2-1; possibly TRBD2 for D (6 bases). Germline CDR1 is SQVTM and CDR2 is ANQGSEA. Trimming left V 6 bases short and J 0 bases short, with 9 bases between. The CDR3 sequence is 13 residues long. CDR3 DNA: TGCAGCGTGGGGGGATACTCCTACAATGAGCAGTTCTTC. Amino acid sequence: CSVGGYSYNEQFF.

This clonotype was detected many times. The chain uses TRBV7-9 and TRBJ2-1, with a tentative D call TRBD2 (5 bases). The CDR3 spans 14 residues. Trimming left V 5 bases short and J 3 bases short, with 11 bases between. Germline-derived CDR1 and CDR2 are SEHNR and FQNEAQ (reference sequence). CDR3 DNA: TGTGCCAGCAGCGCCCGGGATCACTACAATGAGCAGTTCTTC. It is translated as CASSARDHYNEQFF. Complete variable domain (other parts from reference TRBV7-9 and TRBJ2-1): DTGVSQNPRHKITKRGQNVTFRCDPISEHNRLYWYRQTLGQGPEFLTYFQNEAQLEKSRLLSDRFSAERPKGSFSTLEIQRTEQGDSAMYLCASSARDHYNEQFFGPGTRLTVL.

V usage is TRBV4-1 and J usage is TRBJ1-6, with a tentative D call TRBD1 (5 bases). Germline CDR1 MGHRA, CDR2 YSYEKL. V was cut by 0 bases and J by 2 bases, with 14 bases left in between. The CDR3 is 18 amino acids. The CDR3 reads CASSQEIGGRTYNSPLHF. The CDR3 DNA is TGCGCCAGCAGCCAAGAAATCGGGGGTAGGACCTATAATTCACCCCTCCACTTT.

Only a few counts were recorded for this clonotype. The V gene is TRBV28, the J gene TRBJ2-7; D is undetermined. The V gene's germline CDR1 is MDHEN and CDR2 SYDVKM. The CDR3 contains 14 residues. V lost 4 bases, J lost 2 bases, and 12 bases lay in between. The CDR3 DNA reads TGTGCCAGCAGTTCCACCTACCACACCTACGAGCAGTACTTC. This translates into CASSSTYHTYEQYF.

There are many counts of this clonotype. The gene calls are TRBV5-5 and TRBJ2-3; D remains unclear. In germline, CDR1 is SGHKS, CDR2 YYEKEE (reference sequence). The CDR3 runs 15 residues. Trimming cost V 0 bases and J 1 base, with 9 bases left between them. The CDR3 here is CASSLVGVRTDTQYF. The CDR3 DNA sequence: TGTGCCAGCAGCTTGGTTGGGGTCCGCACAGATACGCAGTATTTT. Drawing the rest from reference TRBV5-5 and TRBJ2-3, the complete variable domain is DAGVTQSPTHLIKTRGQQVTLRCSPISGHKSVSWYQQVLGQGPQFIFQYYEKEERGRGNFPDRFSARQFPNYSSELNVNALLLGDSALYLCASSLVGVRTDTQYFGPGTRLTVL.

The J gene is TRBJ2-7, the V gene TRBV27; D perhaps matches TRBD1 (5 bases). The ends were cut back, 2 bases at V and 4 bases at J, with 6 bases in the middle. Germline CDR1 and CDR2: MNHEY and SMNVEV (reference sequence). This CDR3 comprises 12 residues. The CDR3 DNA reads TGTGCCAGCAGTTTACCAGGGTACGAGCAGTACTTC. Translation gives CASSLPGYEQYF.

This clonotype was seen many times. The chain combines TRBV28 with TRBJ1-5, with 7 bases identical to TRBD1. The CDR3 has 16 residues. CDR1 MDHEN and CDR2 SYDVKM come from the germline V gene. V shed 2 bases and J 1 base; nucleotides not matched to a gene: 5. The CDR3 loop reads CASSLGGGASNQPQHF. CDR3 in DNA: TGTGCCAGCAGTTTAGGAGGGGGCGCGAGCAATCAGCCCCAGCATTTT.

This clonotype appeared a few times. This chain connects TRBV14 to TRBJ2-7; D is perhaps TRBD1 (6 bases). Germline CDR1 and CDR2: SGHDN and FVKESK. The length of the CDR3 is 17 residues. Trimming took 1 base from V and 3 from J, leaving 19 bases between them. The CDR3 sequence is CASSQGSDSSDFYEQYF. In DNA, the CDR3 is TGTGCCAGCAGCCAAGGGTCGGACAGCTCCGACTTCTACGAGCAGTACTTC.

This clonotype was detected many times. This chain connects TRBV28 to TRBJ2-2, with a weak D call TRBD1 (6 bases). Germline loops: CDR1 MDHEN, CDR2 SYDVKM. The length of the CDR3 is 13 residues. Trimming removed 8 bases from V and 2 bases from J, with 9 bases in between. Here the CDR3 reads CASEGTNTGELFF. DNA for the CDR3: TGTGCCAGCGAGGGGACAAACACCGGGGAGCTGTTTTTT.

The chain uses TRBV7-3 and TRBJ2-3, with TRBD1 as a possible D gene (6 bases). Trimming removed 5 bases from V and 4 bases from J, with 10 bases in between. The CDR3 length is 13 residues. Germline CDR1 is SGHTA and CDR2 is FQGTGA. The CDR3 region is CASSRGHPDTQYF. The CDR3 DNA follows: TGTGCCAGCAGCAGGGGACACCCAGATACGCAGTATTTT.